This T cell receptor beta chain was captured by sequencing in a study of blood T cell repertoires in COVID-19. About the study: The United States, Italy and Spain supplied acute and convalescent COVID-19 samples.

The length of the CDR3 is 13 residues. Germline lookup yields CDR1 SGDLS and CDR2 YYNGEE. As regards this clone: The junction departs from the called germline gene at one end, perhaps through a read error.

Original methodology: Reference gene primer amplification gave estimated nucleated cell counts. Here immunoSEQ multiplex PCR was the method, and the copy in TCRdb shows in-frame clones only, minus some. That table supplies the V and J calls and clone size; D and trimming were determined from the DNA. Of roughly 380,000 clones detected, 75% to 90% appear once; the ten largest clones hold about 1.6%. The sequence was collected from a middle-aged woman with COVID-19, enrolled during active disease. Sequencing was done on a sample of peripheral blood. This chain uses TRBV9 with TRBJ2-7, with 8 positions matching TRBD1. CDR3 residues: CASSGWTGTELNF. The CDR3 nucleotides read TGTGCCAGCAGCGGCTGGACAGGGACGGAGCTGAACTTC.